These 10 T cell receptor beta chains share one sample of origin, sequenced in a study of cytomegalovirus exposure and HLA in healthy donors. With 60 Vbeta and 13 Jbeta primers, the PCR was carried out. TCRdb's copy holds only in-frame clones and misses some; the assay was immunoSEQ multiplex PCR. The sample has 150,000 to 200,000 clones, roughly 90% seen once. What was sequenced was PBMCs. The receptors here all came from a woman aged 18-35 years in good health and CMV-seronegative.

This clone was seen a few times. This sequence joins TRBV5-6 and TRBJ1-1; 8 bases map to TRBD1. After removal of 0 bases from V and 1 base from J, the junction contained 2 bases not matched to a gene. Germline V lookup: CDR1 SGHDT, CDR2 YYEEEE. The CDR3 runs 15 residues. The CDR3 loop is CASSLGGTGNTEAFF. CDR3 coding DNA: TGTGCCAGCAGCTTGGGAGGGACAGGGAACACTGAAGCTTTCTTT.

As to this clone: Other DNA sequences in this sample translate to the same CDR3. This rearrangement joins TRBV18 to TRBJ2-5; 7 positions agree with TRBD2. The J segment lost 8 bases and the V segment lost 3 bases, leaving 3 bases of the junction unmatched. This CDR3 region has 12 residues. Germline assignment: CDR1 KGHSH and CDR2 LQKENI. This CDR3 is CASSPRGETQYF. The CDR3 DNA follows: TGTGCCAGCTCACCCCGGGGGGAAACCCAGTACTTC.

The chain joins TRBV11-2 to TRBJ1-2; TRBD1 aligns across 10 bases. In germline, CDR1 is SGHAT, CDR2 FQNNGV. The trim removed 5 bases at V and 7 bases at J, leaving 10 bases unmatched. This CDR3 is built from 15 residues. CDR3 loop: CASSPPPGQGFGYTF. The CDR3 DNA reads as TGTGCCAGCAGCCCCCCCCCGGGACAGGGGTTTGGCTACACCTTC. Supplemented by reference TRBV11-2 and TRBJ1-2, the full variable domain reads EAGVAQSPRYKIIEKRQSVAFWCNPISGHATLYWYQQILGQGPKLLIQFQNNGVVDDSQLPKDRFSAERLKGVDSTLKIQPAKLEDSAVYLCASSPPPGQGFGYTFGSGTRLTVV.

The genes are TRBV7-8 and TRBJ1-5; D is uncertain. This CDR3 is built from 18 residues. V was clipped by 2 bases and J by 0 bases, with 17 bases between them. The germline V gene encodes CDR1 SGHVS and CDR2 FQNEAQ. CDR3 nucleotide sequence: TGTGCCAGCAGCTTATATGGCAGGTTCCAGACTAGCAATCAGCCCCAGCATTTT. Its translation: CASSLYGRFQTSNQPQHF.

This chain connects TRBV18 to TRBJ2-4, with a weak D call TRBD1 (6 bases). V was cut by 2 bases and J by 10 bases, with 12 bases left in between. This CDR3 has 13 residues. The germline gives CDR1 KGHSH, CDR2 LQKENI. This CDR3 reads CASSPTDRLIQYF. The CDR3 DNA sequence: TGTGCCAGCTCACCAACCGACAGGCTAATTCAGTACTTC.

The V call is TRBV7-8, the J call TRBJ2-3; D is ambiguous. Trimming stripped 2 bases from V and 3 bases from J, with 12 bases between. The CDR3 has 15 amino acids. Germline loops: CDR1 SGHVS, CDR2 FQNEAQ. The CDR3 coding sequence is TGTGCCAGCAGCTTAAATGGGCTCAGGACAGATACGCAGTATTTT. Residues: CASSLNGLRTDTQYF.

The chain couples TRBV6-1 to TRBJ2-7; D gene uncertain. In germline, CDR1 is MNHNS, CDR2 SASEGT. This CDR3 comprises 15 residues. V was trimmed by 0 bases and J by 1 base, leaving 10 bases between them. The CDR3 sequence: CASSEAQEGSYEQYF. The CDR3 region has the DNA TGTGCCAGCAGTGAAGCGCAGGAAGGATCCTACGAGCAGTACTTC.

This chain links TRBV19 with TRBJ2-7, with D possibly matching TRBD2 (5 bases). Germline values: CDR1 LNHDA, CDR2 SQIVND (reference sequence). The CDR3 sequence is 15 residues long. Trimming stripped 6 bases from V and 4 bases from J, with 19 bases between. The CDR3 reads CASSGSGNSIYEQYF. CDR3 coding DNA: TGTGCCAGTAGCGGTTCCGGGAACTCAATTTACGAGCAGTACTTC.

A single count supports this clone. The chain links TRBV7-2 to TRBJ1-3, with 8 bases matching TRBD1. CDR1 SGHTA and CDR2 FQGNSA come from the germline V gene. V shed 5 bases, J shed 8 bases, and the junction held 5 bases outside the gene matches. The CDR3 extends over 13 amino acids. Here the CDR3 reads CASSALRGHTIYF. The DNA of the CDR3 is TGTGCCAGCAGCGCCCTCAGGGGGCACACCATATATTTT.

The chain combines TRBV6-6 with TRBJ2-2, with TRBD1 identical over 10 bases. V gave up 7 bases and J gave up 7 bases; unmatched junction bases: 9. Germline loops: CDR1 MNHNY, CDR2 SVGAGI (reference sequence). This CDR3 region has 15 residues. CDR3 nucleotides: TGTGCCAGCACCCCTCGACAGGGGGCAGGCGGGGAGCTGTTTTTT. It specifies CASTPRQGAGGELFF.